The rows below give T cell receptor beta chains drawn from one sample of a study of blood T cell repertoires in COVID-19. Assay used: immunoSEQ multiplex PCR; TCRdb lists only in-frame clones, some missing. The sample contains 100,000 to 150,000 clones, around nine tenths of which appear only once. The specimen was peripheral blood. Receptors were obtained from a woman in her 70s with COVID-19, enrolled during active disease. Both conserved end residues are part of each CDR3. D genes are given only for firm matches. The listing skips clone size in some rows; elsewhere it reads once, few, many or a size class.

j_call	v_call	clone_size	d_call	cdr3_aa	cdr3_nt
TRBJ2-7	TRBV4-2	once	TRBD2	CASSQVTAGGAYEQYF	TGTGCCAGCAGCCAAGTTACTGCGGGGGGGGCTTACGAGCAGTACTTC
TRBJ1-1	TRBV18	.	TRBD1	CAGQGTGFTEAFF	TGTGCCGGGCAGGGGACAGGGTTCACTGAAGCTTTCTTT
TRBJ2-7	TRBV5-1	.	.	CASSLVPVSYEQYF	TGCGCCAGCAGCTTGGTTCCGGTTTCCTACGAGCAGTACTTC
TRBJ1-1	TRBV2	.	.	CASSFQGRQSTEAFF	TGTGCCAGCAGTTTCCAGGGCCGGCAGAGCACTGAAGCTTTCTTT
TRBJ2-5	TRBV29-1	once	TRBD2	CSVGSGGAETQYF	TGCAGCGTTGGTAGCGGGGGGGCGGAGACCCAGTACTTC
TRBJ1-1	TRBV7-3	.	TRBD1	CASSLQGANTEAFF	TGTGCCAGCAGCTTACAGGGGGCCAACACTGAAGCTTTCTTT
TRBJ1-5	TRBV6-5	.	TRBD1	CASSNGQGDQPQHF	TGTGCCAGCAGTAACGGACAGGGCGATCAGCCCCAGCATTTT
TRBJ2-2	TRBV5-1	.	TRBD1	CASSLSGTANTGELFF	TGCGCCAGCAGCTTGTCCGGGACAGCCAACACCGGGGAGCTGTTTTTT
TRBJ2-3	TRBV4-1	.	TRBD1	CASSPQTGYTDTQYF	TGCGCCAGCAGCCCTCAGACAGGGTACACAGATACGCAGTATTTT
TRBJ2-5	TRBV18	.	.	CASSQTPGQKETQYF	TGTGCCAGCTCCCAAACTCCCGGACAGAAAGAGACCCAGTACTTC
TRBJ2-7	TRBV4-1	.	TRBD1	CASSQDLLGQGRLIDSYEQYF	TGCGCCAGCAGCCAAGATCTACTGGGACAGGGTCGCCTCATAGACTCCTACGAGCAGTACTTC
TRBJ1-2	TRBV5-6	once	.	CASSLEARTHGYTF	TGTGCCAGCAGCTTGGAAGCAAGAACTCATGGCTACACCTTC
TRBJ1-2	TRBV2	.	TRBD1	CASSRDPGQGDYGYTF	TGTGCCAGCAGTCGGGATCCGGGACAGGGGGACTATGGCTACACCTTC
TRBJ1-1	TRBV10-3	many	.	CAISSAGMNTEAFF	TGTGCCATCTCATCTGCGGGGATGAACACTGAAGCTTTCTTT
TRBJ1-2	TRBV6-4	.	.	CASTPGADSYGYTF	TGTGCCAGCACCCCAGGGGCGGATAGCTATGGCTACACCTTC
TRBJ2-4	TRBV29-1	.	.	CSVEDREQVVRTKNIQYF	TGCAGCGTTGAAGATCGCGAACAGGTAGTAAGGACCAAAAACATTCAGTACTTC
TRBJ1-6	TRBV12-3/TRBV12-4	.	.	CASSTRNSLHF	TGTGCCAGCAGCACCAGAAATTCCCTCCACTTT
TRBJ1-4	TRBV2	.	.	CASSDGLANEKLFF	TGTGCCAGCAGTGACGGGTTGGCTAATGAAAAACTGTTTTTT
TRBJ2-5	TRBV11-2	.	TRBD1	CASSSQGAQETQYF	TGTGCCAGCAGCTCCCAGGGGGCCCAAGAGACCCAGTACTTC
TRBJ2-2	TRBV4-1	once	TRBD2	CASSQAGTKGGELFF	TGCGCCAGCAGCCAAGCCGGGACTAAGGGCGGGGAGCTGTTTTTT
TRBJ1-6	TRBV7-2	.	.	CASSLVQGPYNSPLHF	TGTGCCAGCAGCTTAGTACAGGGACCGTATAATTCACCCCTCCACTTT
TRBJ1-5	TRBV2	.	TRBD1	CASSWDRVYQPQHF	TGTGCCAGCAGCTGGGACAGGGTCTATCAGCCCCAGCATTTT
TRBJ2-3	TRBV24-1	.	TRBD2	CATSDRSGGAFLYTQYF	TGTGCCACCAGTGACCGTAGCGGGGGGGCCTTTTTGTATACGCAGTATTTT
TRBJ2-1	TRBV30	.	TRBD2	CAWSVRLAGHNEQFF	TGTGCCTGGAGTGTAAGACTAGCGGGCCACAATGAGCAGTTCTTC
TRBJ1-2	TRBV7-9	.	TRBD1	CASSLDSWTGSGYTF	TGTGCCAGCAGCTTAGATAGTTGGACAGGGAGCGGCTACACCTTC
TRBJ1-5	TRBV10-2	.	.	CASSGQPGSNQPQHF	TGCGCCAGCAGTGGGCAACCGGGGAGCAATCAGCCCCAGCATTTT
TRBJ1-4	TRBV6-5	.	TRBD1	CASRVTGGSNEKLFF	TGTGCCAGCAGAGTAACAGGGGGCTCTAATGAAAAACTGTTTTTT
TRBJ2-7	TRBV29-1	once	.	CSVGDRTYEQYF	TGCAGCGTTGGAGACAGGACCTACGAGCAGTACTTC
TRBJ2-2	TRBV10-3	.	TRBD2	CASGGRTGELFF	TGTGCCTCGGGGGGGCGAACCGGGGAGCTGTTTTTT
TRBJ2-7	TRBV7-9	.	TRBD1	CASSSRQGLGYEQYF	TGTGCCAGCAGCTCTCGACAGGGGTTAGGCTACGAGCAGTACTTC
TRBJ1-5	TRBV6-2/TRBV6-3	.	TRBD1	CASSSGQGSSNQPQHF	TGTGCCAGCAGCTCCGGACAGGGATCGAGCAATCAGCCCCAGCATTTT
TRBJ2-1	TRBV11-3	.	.	CASSAGGRGYNEQFF	TGTGCCAGCAGCGCGGGGGGCAGGGGGTACAATGAGCAGTTCTTC
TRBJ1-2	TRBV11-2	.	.	CASSLGEGDKFYGYTF	TGTGCCAGCAGCTTAGGCGAGGGGGACAAATTCTATGGCTACACCTTC
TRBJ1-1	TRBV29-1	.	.	CSVRSTGGTEAFF	TGCAGCGTCCGATCTACGGGAGGCACTGAAGCTTTCTTT
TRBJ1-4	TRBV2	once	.	CASSLQGLTNEKLFF	TGTGCCAGCAGCTTGCAGGGCCTCACTAATGAAAAACTGTTTTTT
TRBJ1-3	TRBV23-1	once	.	CASSLDRDSGNTIYF	TGCGCCAGCAGTCTCGACAGAGACTCTGGAAACACCATATATTTT